Following are 4 T cell receptor beta chains from one sample sequenced in a study of cytomegalovirus exposure and HLA in healthy donors. This PCR relied on a set of 60 Vbeta primers and 13 Jbeta primers. TCRdb's copy holds only in-frame clones and misses some; the assay was immunoSEQ multiplex PCR. The sample has roughly 180,000 clones; 77% are singletons. The sequenced sample consisted of PBMCs. The origin of the receptors is a man aged 18 to 29 in good health and CMV-seronegative.

The rearrangement uses TRBV19 and TRBJ2-7; weak D call: TRBD2 (5 bases). Trimming left V 4 bases short and J 0 bases short, with 16 bases between. The CDR3 is made up of 16 amino acids. CDR1 is LNHDA and CDR2 is SQIVND in the germline V gene (reference sequence). CDR3 protein: CASSNYPGLYSYEQYF. The DNA of the CDR3 is TGTGCCAGTAGTAACTACCCAGGACTTTACTCCTACGAGCAGTACTTC.

The gene calls are TRBV10-3 and TRBJ2-3; 7 bases map to TRBD2. Germline trimming cut 8 bases from V and 4 bases from J; bases unmatched to any gene: 6. The germline V gene has CDR1 ENHRY and CDR2 SYGVKD. The CDR3 sequence is 13 residues long. CDR3 residues: CAIGRGGADTQYF. Here the CDR3 DNA reads TGTGCCATCGGGAGGGGAGGCGCAGATACGCAGTATTTT.

The chain has TRBV7-9 and TRBJ2-1; 9 positions match TRBD1. The CDR3 sequence is 13 residues long. With 4 bases clipped from V and 7 bases from J, the junction kept 2 bases outside the gene matches. Germline V gives CDR1 SEHNR, CDR2 FQNEAQ (reference sequence). The CDR3 DNA reads TGTGCCAGCAGCTCGGGGACAGGGAATGAGCAGTTCTTC. Its protein is CASSSGTGNEQFF.

V and J are TRBV2 and TRBJ2-7; 7 bases line up with TRBD1. The V segment lost 4 bases and the J segment 2 bases; nucleotides outside the gene matches: 2. Germline V gene sequence: CDR1 SNHLY, CDR2 FYNNEI. The CDR3 spans 13 residues. The CDR3 sequence is CASSVTGAYEQYF. DNA of the CDR3: TGTGCCAGCAGTGTAACAGGGGCCTACGAGCAGTACTTC.